The rows below give T cell receptor beta chains drawn from one sample of a study of blood T cells in healthy people across ages. TCRdb fed the 5' RACE reads into MiXCR, producing one record per CDR3 protein. Among hundreds of thousands of distinct CDR3 sequences listed, 49% were seen once. Specimen: blood. These receptors all come from a woman in her fifties or sixties in good health. The CDR3 runs from the conserved cysteine through the conserved F or W. D genes are given only for firm matches. Size is omitted from some rows. Given values are once, few, many or a class for expanded clones.

j_call: TRBJ1-2; v_call: TRBV5-1; d_call: TRBD1; clone_size: .; cdr3_nt: TGCGCCAGCAGCCCCGGTGGGACAGGGGACTATGGCTACACCTTC; cdr3_aa: CASSPGGTGDYGYTF
j_call: TRBJ2-7; v_call: TRBV25-1; d_call: TRBD1; clone_size: .; cdr3_nt: TGTGCCAGCAGTGAACCACGGGCAGGGGGCTACAATGAGCAGTACTTC; cdr3_aa: CASSEPRAGGYNEQYF
j_call: TRBJ1-1; v_call: TRBV20-1; d_call: .; clone_size: .; cdr3_nt: TGCAGTGCAAGCGAAGCTTTCTTT; cdr3_aa: CSASEAFF
j_call: TRBJ2-7; v_call: TRBV20-1; d_call: TRBD2; clone_size: .; cdr3_nt: TGCAGTGCTAGAGGAGGCCTAGCGGGAGGCAGCTCCTACAATGAGCAGTACTTC; cdr3_aa: CSARGGLAGGSSYNEQYF
j_call: TRBJ1-1; v_call: TRBV4-2; d_call: .; clone_size: few; cdr3_nt: TGTGCCAGCAGCCAATTCTTTCTAGGCGTCGGCACTGAAGCTTTCTTT; cdr3_aa: CASSQFFLGVGTEAFF
j_call: TRBJ1-2; v_call: TRBV20-1; d_call: .; clone_size: .; cdr3_nt: TGCAGTGCTAGAGAAAGGGGCCCAAGATATGGCTACACCTTC; cdr3_aa: CSARERGPRYGYTF
j_call: TRBJ2-1; v_call: TRBV27; d_call: .; clone_size: .; cdr3_nt: TGTGCCAGCAGTTACGGAAGTGGGCAGTTCTTC; cdr3_aa: CASSYGSGQFF
j_call: TRBJ2-3; v_call: TRBV2; d_call: .; clone_size: .; cdr3_nt: TGTGCCAACAGTGAATGGCGGAAGGGGTGGACAGATACGCAGTATTTT; cdr3_aa: CANSEWRKGWTDTQYF
j_call: TRBJ2-2; v_call: TRBV7-3; d_call: .; clone_size: .; cdr3_nt: TGTGCCAGCAGCTCACAGGGTACCGGGGAGCTGTTTTTT; cdr3_aa: CASSSQGTGELFF
j_call: TRBJ2-6; v_call: TRBV4-3; d_call: .; clone_size: .; cdr3_nt: TGCGCCAGCAGCCAAGTTTGGATTGGGGCCAACGTCCTGACTTTC; cdr3_aa: CASSQVWIGANVLTF
j_call: TRBJ2-7; v_call: TRBV29-1; d_call: .; clone_size: many; cdr3_nt: TGCAGCGTTGAAGACGACTCTGACGAGCAGTACTTC; cdr3_aa: CSVEDDSDEQYF
j_call: TRBJ1-6; v_call: TRBV5-1; d_call: TRBD1; clone_size: few; cdr3_nt: TGCGCCAGCAGCTTGGAGCAACAGGGGTACAATTCACCCCTCCACTTT; cdr3_aa: CASSLEQQGYNSPLHF
j_call: TRBJ2-1; v_call: TRBV28; d_call: TRBD2; clone_size: few; cdr3_nt: TGTGCCAGCAGTCCCCTCCTGCGGGAGGTAAATGAGCAGTTCTTC; cdr3_aa: CASSPLLREVNEQFF
j_call: TRBJ2-3; v_call: TRBV2; d_call: .; clone_size: few; cdr3_nt: TGTGCCAGCAGAAAGGGGTATAGCACAGATACGCAGTATTTT; cdr3_aa: CASRKGYSTDTQYF
j_call: TRBJ2-7; v_call: TRBV11-2; d_call: .; clone_size: .; cdr3_nt: TGTGCCAGCAGTTCAGCGGTGTTGGGCGAGCAGTACTTC; cdr3_aa: CASSSAVLGEQYF
j_call: TRBJ2-1; v_call: TRBV10-3; d_call: TRBD2; clone_size: .; cdr3_nt: TGTGCCATCAGTGAGGGAGCGGGAGGCCATTATAATGAGCAGTTCTTC; cdr3_aa: CAISEGAGGHYNEQFF
j_call: TRBJ2-1; v_call: TRBV6-6; d_call: .; clone_size: .; cdr3_nt: TGTGCCAGCAGTTACGAGGGGTCCTACAGTGGTGAGCAGTTCTTC; cdr3_aa: CASSYEGSYSGEQFF
j_call: TRBJ1-6; v_call: TRBV27; d_call: TRBD1; clone_size: .; cdr3_nt: TGTGCCAGCAGTTTATCAGGGACAGGGACAGGGGTTTGCCCCCTCCACTTT; cdr3_aa: CASSLSGTGTGVCPLHF
j_call: TRBJ1-1; v_call: TRBV18; d_call: .; clone_size: .; cdr3_nt: TGTGCCAGCTCAGCACGGGGGCGCGACACTGAAGCTTTCTTT; cdr3_aa: CASSARGRDTEAFF
j_call: TRBJ2-1; v_call: TRBV6-2/TRBV6-3; d_call: TRBD2; clone_size: .; cdr3_nt: TGTGCCAGCAGATCCCCGGGACTACACCACTACAATGAGCTGTTCTTC; cdr3_aa: CASRSPGLHHYNELFF
j_call: TRBJ2-7; v_call: TRBV15; d_call: .; clone_size: .; cdr3_nt: TGTGCCACCAGCGGCGGTTACGAGCAGTACTTC; cdr3_aa: CATSGGYEQYF
j_call: TRBJ2-1; v_call: TRBV5-1; d_call: .; clone_size: .; cdr3_nt: TGCGCCAGCAGCCCGGGAACCCTCAATGAGCAGTTCTTC; cdr3_aa: CASSPGTLNEQFF
j_call: TRBJ2-1; v_call: TRBV15; d_call: TRBD2; clone_size: .; cdr3_nt: TGTGCCACCAGCAGAGTGACTAGCGGCAATGAGCAGTTCTTC; cdr3_aa: CATSRVTSGNEQFF
j_call: TRBJ2-1; v_call: TRBV10-3; d_call: TRBD2; clone_size: .; cdr3_nt: TGTGCCATCAGCTCACTAGCGAATTCCTACAATGAGCAGTTCTTC; cdr3_aa: CAISSLANSYNEQFF
j_call: TRBJ2-7; v_call: TRBV15; d_call: TRBD2; clone_size: .; cdr3_nt: TGTGCCACCAGCAGAGTGGCTAGCGGGAGGTACGAGCAGTACTTC; cdr3_aa: CATSRVASGRYEQYF
j_call: TRBJ2-1; v_call: TRBV2; d_call: TRBD2; clone_size: few; cdr3_nt: TGTGCCAGCAGTGAAGGACTAGCGGGAGCTAATGAGCAGTTCTTC; cdr3_aa: CASSEGLAGANEQFF
j_call: TRBJ1-5; v_call: TRBV18; d_call: TRBD1; clone_size: few; cdr3_nt: TGTGCCAGCTCACCGGGGACAGTCAATCAGCCCCAGCATTTT; cdr3_aa: CASSPGTVNQPQHF
j_call: TRBJ2-1; v_call: TRBV6-2/TRBV6-3; d_call: .; clone_size: .; cdr3_nt: TGTGCCAGCAGTTACTCTGGACTGGAGTATCTTGAGCAGTTCTTC; cdr3_aa: CASSYSGLEYLEQFF
j_call: TRBJ2-3; v_call: TRBV28; d_call: TRBD2; clone_size: .; cdr3_nt: TGTGCCAGCAGTGTCTCCTCGCTAGCGGGCACGCAGTATTTT; cdr3_aa: CASSVSSLAGTQYF
j_call: TRBJ2-7; v_call: TRBV25-1; d_call: .; clone_size: many; cdr3_nt: TGTGCCAGCAGTAACCATGGGGGAACCTACGAGCAGTACTTC; cdr3_aa: CASSNHGGTYEQYF
j_call: TRBJ2-1; v_call: TRBV7-2; d_call: .; clone_size: few; cdr3_nt: TGTGCCAGCAGCTTAGGCGGACGGCGCTACAATGAGCAGTTCTTC; cdr3_aa: CASSLGGRRYNEQFF
j_call: TRBJ1-2; v_call: TRBV6-2/TRBV6-3; d_call: .; clone_size: .; cdr3_nt: TGTGCCAGCAGTGACGAGACACATAACTATGGCTACACCTTC; cdr3_aa: CASSDETHNYGYTF
j_call: TRBJ2-7; v_call: TRBV20-1; d_call: .; clone_size: .; cdr3_nt: TGCAGTGGGACACCCAGCAGCTACGAGCAGTACTTC; cdr3_aa: CSGTPSSYEQYF
j_call: TRBJ1-1; v_call: TRBV6-2/TRBV6-3; d_call: .; clone_size: .; cdr3_nt: TGTGCCAGCCCCGGTCCTTCCCCGGGGAACACTGAAGCTTTCTTT; cdr3_aa: CASPGPSPGNTEAFF
j_call: TRBJ2-7; v_call: TRBV20-1; d_call: .; clone_size: .; cdr3_nt: TGCAGTGCTGGGGCCCCTAATATATTCTACGAGCAGTACTTC; cdr3_aa: CSAGAPNIFYEQYF
j_call: TRBJ2-7; v_call: TRBV6-6; d_call: .; clone_size: few; cdr3_nt: TGTGCCAGCAGTTACCCAGTTTCCTACGAGCAGTACTTC; cdr3_aa: CASSYPVSYEQYF
j_call: TRBJ2-3; v_call: TRBV18; d_call: .; clone_size: .; cdr3_nt: TGTGCCAGCTCACCACTGACAGCCAGCACAGATACGCAGTATTTT; cdr3_aa: CASSPLTASTDTQYF
j_call: TRBJ1-2; v_call: TRBV11-2; d_call: TRBD1; clone_size: few; cdr3_nt: TGTGCCAGCAGCTGGGACAGGGACCCCAATCCTAATTATGGCTACACCTTC; cdr3_aa: CASSWDRDPNPNYGYTF
j_call: TRBJ2-3; v_call: TRBV4-3; d_call: .; clone_size: .; cdr3_nt: TGCGCCAGCAGCCAAGACTGGGCCTTAGGTACGCAGTATTTT; cdr3_aa: CASSQDWALGTQYF
j_call: TRBJ2-7; v_call: TRBV20-1; d_call: TRBD1; clone_size: few; cdr3_nt: TGCAGTGCTAGAGATCACAGGGGCACCTACGAGCAGTACTTC; cdr3_aa: CSARDHRGTYEQYF
j_call: TRBJ2-7; v_call: TRBV7-3; d_call: .; clone_size: .; cdr3_nt: TGTGCCAGCAGCTTATATACGGGAGCGGGCGAGCAGTACTTC; cdr3_aa: CASSLYTGAGEQYF
j_call: TRBJ2-7; v_call: TRBV20-1; d_call: .; clone_size: few; cdr3_nt: TGCAGTGCTATCCCAGCAGGCAGCTCCTACGAGCAGTACTTC; cdr3_aa: CSAIPAGSSYEQYF
j_call: TRBJ1-1; v_call: TRBV6-2/TRBV6-3; d_call: .; clone_size: once; cdr3_nt: TGTGCCAGCACCAGGAAGATGAACACTGAAGCTTTCTTT; cdr3_aa: CASTRKMNTEAFF